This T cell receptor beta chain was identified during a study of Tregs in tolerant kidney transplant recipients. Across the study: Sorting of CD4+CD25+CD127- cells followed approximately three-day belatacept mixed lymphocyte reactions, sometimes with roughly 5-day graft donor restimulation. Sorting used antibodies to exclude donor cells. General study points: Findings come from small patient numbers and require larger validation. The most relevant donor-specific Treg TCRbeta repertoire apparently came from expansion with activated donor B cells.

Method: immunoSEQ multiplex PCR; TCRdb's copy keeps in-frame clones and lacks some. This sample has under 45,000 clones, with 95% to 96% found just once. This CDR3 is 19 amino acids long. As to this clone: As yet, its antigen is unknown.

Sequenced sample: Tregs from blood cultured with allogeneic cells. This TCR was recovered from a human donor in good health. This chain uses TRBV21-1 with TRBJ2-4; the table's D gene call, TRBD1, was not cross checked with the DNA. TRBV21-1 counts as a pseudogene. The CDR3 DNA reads TGTGCCAGCAGCAAAGTAAGGACAGGGTATGATGGGGCCAAAAACATTCAGTACTTC. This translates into CASSKVRTGYDGAKNIQYF.